This T cell receptor beta chain was sequenced for a study of T cell responses to AZD1222 COVID-19 vaccine. Points from the study as a whole: All repertoire sampling was performed exclusively after the peak T cell response. Most donors were white British, females outnumbered males, and clonal diversity was possibly underestimated. Spike-specific TCR breadth and depth rose after two AZD1222 doses. Spike as a whole was targeted by vaccine-associated CD4 TCRs, dominant at 160-218 and 743-854.

The data were produced by immunoSEQ multiplex PCR, yet TCRdb's version contains in-frame clones alone and is incomplete. The sample has more than 95,000 clones, 80% to 90% seen once; the top ten hold about 6%. With respect to this clone: Its cognate antigen is unknown.

Trimming took 3 bases from V and 1 from J; bases not matched to a gene: 8. CDR1 is SGHNT, CDR2 YYREEE, per germline (reference sequence). The CDR3 is 16 amino acids. The TCR comes from an adult in good health. The chain recombines TRBV5-4 with TRBJ2-7, with 9 bases identical to TRBD1. The source was peripheral blood, collected on day 0 of AZD1222 vaccination. The CDR3 region is CASSSGQGSLSYEQYF. CDR3 in DNA: TGTGCCAGCAGCTCGGGACAGGGATCGTTATCCTACGAGCAGTACTTC.